This T cell receptor (beta chain) appears in the sequencing data of a study of T cell responses to AZD1222 COVID-19 vaccine. Germline CDR1 and CDR2: SGHVS and FNYEAQ. V was pared by 0 bases and J by 4 bases, with 18 bases between. The CDR3 extends over 17 amino acids. Sequenced by immunoSEQ multiplex PCR; TCRdb stores in-frame clones only, minus some. The table has 110,000 to 150,000 clones, approximately 90% seen once. The TCR sequence derives from an adult who received the AZD1222 COVID-19 vaccine. Source: peripheral blood, taken 28 days after the second AZD1222 dose. The rearrangement uses TRBV7-6 and TRBJ1-2; D is ambiguous. Here the CDR3 reads CASSLAASLASSYGYTF. DNA of the CDR3: TGTGCCAGCAGCTTAGCGGCCAGTCTTGCGTCATCCTATGGCTACACCTTC.